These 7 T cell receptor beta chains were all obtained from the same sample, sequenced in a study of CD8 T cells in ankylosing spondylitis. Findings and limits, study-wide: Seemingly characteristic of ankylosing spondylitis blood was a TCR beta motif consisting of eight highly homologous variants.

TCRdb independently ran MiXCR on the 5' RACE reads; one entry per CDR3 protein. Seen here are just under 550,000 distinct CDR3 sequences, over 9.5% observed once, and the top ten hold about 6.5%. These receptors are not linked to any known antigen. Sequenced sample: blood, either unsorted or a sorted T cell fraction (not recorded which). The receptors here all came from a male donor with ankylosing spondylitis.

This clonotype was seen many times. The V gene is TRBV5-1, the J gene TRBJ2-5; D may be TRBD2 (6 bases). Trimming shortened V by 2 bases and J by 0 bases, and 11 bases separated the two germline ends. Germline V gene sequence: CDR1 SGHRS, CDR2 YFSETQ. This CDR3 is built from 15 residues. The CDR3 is CASSFGGEYQETQYF. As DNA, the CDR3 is TGCGCCAGCAGCTTCGGAGGGGAGTACCAAGAGACCCAGTACTTC. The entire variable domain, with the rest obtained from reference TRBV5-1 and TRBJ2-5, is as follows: KAGVTQTPRYLIKTRGQQVTLSCSPISGHRSVSWYQQTPGQGLQFLFEYFSETQRNKGNFPGRFSGRQFSNSRSEMNVSTLELGDSALYLCASSFGGEYQETQYFGPGTRLLVL.

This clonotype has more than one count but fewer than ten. CDR3 protein: CASSRRGGYTGELFF. CDR3 in DNA: TGTGCCAGCAGCCGGAGGGGAGGTTACACCGGGGAGCTGTTTTTT. This chain uses TRBV25-1 with TRBJ2-2; possibly TRBD2 for D (6 bases). Trimming pared 6 bases from V and 3 bases from J, leaving 14 bases between. Germline V CDR1 and CDR2: MGHDK, SYGVNS. The CDR3 loop spans 15 amino acids.

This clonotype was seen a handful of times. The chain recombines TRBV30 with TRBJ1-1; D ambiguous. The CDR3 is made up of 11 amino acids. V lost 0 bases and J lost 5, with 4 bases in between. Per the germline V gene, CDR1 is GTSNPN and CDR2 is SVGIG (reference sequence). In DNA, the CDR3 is TGTGCCTGGAGTGTTGAAACTGAAGCTTTCTTT. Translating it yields CAWSVETEAFF.

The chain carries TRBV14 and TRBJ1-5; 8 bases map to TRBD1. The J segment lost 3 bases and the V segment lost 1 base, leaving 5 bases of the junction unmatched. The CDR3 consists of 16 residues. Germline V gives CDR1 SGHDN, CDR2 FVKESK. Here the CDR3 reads CASSQGPGGYNQPQHF. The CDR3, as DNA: TGTGCCAGCAGCCAAGGCCCAGGGGGCTACAATCAGCCCCAGCATTTT. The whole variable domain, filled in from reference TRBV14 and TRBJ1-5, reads EAGVTQFPSHSVIEKGQTVTLRCDPISGHDNLYWYRRVMGKEIKFLLHFVKESKQDESGMPNNRFLAERTGGTYSTLKVQPAELEDSGVYFCASSQGPGGYNQPQHFGDGTRLSIL.

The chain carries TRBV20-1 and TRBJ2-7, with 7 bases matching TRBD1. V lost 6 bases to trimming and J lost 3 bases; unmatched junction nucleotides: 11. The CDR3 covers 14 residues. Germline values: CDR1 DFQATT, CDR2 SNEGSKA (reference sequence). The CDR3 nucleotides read TGCAGTGCCTTAACAGGGGCAGGGGGCTACGAGCAGTACGTC. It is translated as CSALTGAGGYEQYV.

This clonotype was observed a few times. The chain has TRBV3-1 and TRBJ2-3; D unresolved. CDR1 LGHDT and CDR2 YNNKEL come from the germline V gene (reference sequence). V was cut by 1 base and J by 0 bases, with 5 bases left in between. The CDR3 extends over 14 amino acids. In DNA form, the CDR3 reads TGTGCCAGCAGCCAAGCAGCTAGCACAGATACGCAGTATTTT. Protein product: CASSQAASTDTQYF.

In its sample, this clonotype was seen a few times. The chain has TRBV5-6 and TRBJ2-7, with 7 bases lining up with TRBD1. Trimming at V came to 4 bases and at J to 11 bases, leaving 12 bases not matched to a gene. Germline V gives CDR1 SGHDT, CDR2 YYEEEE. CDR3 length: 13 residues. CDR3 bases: TGTGCCAGCAGCCCCCGGGACAGAGGTTCTGAGTACTTC. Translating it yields CASSPRDRGSEYF.